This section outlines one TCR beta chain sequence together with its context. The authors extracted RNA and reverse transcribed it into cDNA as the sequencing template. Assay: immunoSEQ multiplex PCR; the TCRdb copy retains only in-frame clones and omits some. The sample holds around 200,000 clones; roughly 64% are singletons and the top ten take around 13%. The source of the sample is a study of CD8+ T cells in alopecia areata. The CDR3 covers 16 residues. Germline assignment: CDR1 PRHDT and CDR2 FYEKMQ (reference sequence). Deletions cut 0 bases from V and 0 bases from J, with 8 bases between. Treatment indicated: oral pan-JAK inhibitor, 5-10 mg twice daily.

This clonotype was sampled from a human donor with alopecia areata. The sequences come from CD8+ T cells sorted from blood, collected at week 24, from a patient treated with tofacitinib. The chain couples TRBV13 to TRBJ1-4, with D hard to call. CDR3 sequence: CASSLGLPATNEKLFF. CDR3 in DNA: TGTGCCAGCAGCTTAGGCCTTCCTGCAACTAATGAAAAACTGTTTTTT. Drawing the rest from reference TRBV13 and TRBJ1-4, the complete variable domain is AAGVIQSPRHLIKEKRETATLKCYPIPRHDTVYWYQQGPGQDPQFLISFYEKMQSDKGSIPDRFSAQQFSDYHSELNMSSLELGDSALYFCASSLGLPATNEKLFFGSGTQLSVL.